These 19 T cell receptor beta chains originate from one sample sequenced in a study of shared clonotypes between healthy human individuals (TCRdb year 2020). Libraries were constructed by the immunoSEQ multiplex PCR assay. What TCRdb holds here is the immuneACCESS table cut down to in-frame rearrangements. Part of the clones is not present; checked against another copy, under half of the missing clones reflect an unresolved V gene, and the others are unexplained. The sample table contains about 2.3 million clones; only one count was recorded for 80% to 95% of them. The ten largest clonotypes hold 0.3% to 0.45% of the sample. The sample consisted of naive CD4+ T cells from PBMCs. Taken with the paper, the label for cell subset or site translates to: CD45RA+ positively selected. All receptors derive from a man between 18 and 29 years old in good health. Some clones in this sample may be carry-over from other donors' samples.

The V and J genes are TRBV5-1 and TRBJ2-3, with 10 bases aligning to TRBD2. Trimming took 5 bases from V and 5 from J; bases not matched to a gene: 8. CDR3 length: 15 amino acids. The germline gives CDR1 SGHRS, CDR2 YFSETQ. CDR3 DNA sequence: TGCGCCAGCAGTCTGACTAGCGGGTTTGAAGATACGCAGTATTTT. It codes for CASSLTSGFEDTQYF.

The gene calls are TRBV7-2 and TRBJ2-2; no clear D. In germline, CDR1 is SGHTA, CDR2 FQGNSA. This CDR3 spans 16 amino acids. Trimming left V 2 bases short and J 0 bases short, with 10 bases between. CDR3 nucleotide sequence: TGTGCCAGCAGCTTAAAACTAATCCCGAACACCGGGGAGCTGTTTTTT. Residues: CASSLKLIPNTGELFF.

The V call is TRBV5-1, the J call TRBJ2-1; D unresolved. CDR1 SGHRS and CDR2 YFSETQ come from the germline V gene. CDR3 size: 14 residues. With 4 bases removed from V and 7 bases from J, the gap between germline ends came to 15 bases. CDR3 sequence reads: CASSLLSQANEQFF. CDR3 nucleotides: TGCGCCAGCAGCCTTCTGTCACAAGCAAATGAGCAGTTCTTC. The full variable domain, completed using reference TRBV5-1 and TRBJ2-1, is KAGVTQTPRYLIKTRGQQVTLSCSPISGHRSVSWYQQTPGQGLQFLFEYFSETQRNKGNFPGRFSGRQFSNSRSEMNVSTLELGDSALYLCASSLLSQANEQFFGPGTRLTVL.

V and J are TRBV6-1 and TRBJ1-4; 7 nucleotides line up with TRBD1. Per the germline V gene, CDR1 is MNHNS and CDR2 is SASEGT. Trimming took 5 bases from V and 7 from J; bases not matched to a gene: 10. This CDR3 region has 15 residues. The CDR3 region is CASSRTTGVSEKLFF. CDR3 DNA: TGTGCCAGCAGTCGAACCACAGGGGTCAGTGAAAAACTGTTTTTT.

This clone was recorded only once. The CDR3 is CASSLFSSMNTEAFF. CDR3 DNA: TGTGCCAGCAGCTTATTCAGTAGTATGAACACTGAAGCTTTCTTT. The chain is built from TRBV7-2 and TRBJ1-1, with D uncertain. The CDR3 contains 15 residues. V shed 2 bases and J shed 0 bases, with 10 bases lying between them. Germline V lookup: CDR1 SGHTA, CDR2 FQGNSA.

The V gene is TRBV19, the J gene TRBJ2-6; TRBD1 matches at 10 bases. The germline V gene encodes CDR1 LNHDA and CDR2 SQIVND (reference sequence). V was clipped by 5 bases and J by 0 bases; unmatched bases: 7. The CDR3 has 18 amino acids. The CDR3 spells CASSSGTGVTSGANVLTF. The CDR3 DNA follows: TGTGCCAGTAGTTCAGGGACAGGGGTTACCTCTGGGGCCAACGTCCTGACTTTC.

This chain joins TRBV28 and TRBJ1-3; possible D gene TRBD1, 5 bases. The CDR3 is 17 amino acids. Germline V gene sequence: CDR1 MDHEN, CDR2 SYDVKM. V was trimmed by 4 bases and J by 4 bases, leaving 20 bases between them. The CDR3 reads CASSSPAGPFEGNTIYF. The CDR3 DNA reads TGTGCCAGCAGTTCGCCCGCGGGGCCCTTCGAAGGAAACACCATATATTTT.

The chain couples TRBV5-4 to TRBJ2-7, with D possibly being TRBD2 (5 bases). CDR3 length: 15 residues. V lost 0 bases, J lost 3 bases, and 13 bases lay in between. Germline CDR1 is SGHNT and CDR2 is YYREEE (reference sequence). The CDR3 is CASSLGNSDYYEQYF. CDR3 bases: TGTGCCAGCAGCTTGGGTAATAGCGATTACTACGAGCAGTACTTC.

CDR3 nucleotide sequence: TGTGCCAGCAGCTGGGGGACAGGGAGGCACACTGAAGCTTTCTTT. As protein: CASSWGTGRHTEAFF. The genes are TRBV7-2 and TRBJ1-1, with TRBD1 matching 9 bases. CDR1 is SGHTA, CDR2 FQGNSA, per germline. This CDR3 is 15 amino acids long. V gave up 4 bases and J gave up 3 bases; unmatched junction bases: 6.

The CDR3: CASSFRWSPDRAYEQYF. In DNA form, the CDR3 reads TGTGCCAGCAGTTTCCGATGGTCCCCCGACAGAGCCTACGAGCAGTACTTC. The chain is built from TRBV27 and TRBJ2-7; D may be TRBD1 (5 bases). This CDR3 has 17 amino acids. The V end lost 3 bases, the J end lost 2 bases, and 20 bases lay between the germline ends. The germline gives CDR1 MNHEY, CDR2 SMNVEV (reference sequence).

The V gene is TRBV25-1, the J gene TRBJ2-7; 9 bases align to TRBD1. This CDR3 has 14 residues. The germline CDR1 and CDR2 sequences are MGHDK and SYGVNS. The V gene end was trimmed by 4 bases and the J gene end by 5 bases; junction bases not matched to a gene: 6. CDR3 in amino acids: CASSARDRAHEQYF. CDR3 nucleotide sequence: TGTGCCAGCAGTGCCCGGGACAGGGCCCACGAGCAGTACTTC.

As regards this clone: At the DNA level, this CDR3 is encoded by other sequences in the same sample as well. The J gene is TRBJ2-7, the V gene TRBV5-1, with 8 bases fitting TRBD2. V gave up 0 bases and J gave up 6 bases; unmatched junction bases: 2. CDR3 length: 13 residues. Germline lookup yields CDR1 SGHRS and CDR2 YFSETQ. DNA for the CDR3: TGCGCCAGCAGCTTGGTTCTAGCGGGCGAGCAGTACTTC. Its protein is CASSLVLAGEQYF. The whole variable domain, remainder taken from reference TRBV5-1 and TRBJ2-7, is KAGVTQTPRYLIKTRGQQVTLSCSPISGHRSVSWYQQTPGQGLQFLFEYFSETQRNKGNFPGRFSGRQFSNSRSEMNVSTLELGDSALYLCASSLVLAGEQYFGPGTRLTVT.

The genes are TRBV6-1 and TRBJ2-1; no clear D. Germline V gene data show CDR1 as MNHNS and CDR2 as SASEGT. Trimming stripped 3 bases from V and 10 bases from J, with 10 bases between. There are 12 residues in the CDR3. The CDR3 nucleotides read TGTGCCAGCAGTGATCCCCCAAGCGAGCAGTTCTTC. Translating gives CASSDPPSEQFF.

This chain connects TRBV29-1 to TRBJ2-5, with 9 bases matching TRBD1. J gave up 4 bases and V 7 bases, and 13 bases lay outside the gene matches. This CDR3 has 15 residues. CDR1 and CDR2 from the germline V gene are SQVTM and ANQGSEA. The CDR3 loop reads CSAWGGQGKRETQYF. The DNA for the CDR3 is TGCAGCGCATGGGGGGGACAGGGAAAGAGAGAGACCCAGTACTTC.

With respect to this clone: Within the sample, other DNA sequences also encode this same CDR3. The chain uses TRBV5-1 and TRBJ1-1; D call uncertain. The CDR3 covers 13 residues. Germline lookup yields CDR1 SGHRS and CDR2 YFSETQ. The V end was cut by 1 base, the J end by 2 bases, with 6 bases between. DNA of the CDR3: TGCGCCAGCAGCTTGTCCCCCAACACTGAAGCTTTCTTT. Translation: CASSLSPNTEAFF.

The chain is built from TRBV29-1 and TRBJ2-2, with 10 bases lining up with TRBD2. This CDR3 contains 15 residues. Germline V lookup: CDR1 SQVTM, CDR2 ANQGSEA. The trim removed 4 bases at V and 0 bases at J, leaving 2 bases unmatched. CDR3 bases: TGCAGCGTTGCTCTAGCGGGAGCGAACACCGGGGAGCTGTTTTTT. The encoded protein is CSVALAGANTGELFF.

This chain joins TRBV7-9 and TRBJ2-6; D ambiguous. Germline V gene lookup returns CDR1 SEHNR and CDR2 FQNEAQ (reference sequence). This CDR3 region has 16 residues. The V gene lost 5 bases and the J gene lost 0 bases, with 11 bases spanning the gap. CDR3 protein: CASSHWPGSGANVLTF. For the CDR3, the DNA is TGTGCCAGCAGCCACTGGCCAGGCTCTGGGGCCAACGTCCTGACTTTC.

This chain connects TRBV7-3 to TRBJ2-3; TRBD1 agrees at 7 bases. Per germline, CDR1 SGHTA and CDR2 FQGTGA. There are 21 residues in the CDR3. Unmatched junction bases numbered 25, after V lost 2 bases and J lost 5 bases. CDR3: CASSLLGAQGGSSSSVDTQYF. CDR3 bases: TGTGCCAGCAGCTTACTCGGGGCCCAAGGGGGCTCTAGCTCCAGTGTAGATACGCAGTATTTT.

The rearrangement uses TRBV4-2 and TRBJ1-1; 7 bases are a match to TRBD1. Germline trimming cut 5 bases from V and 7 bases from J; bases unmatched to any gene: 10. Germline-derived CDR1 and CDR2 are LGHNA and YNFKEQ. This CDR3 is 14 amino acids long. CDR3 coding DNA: TGTGCCAGCAGCTACCGACAGGGAGGAGGTGAAGCTTTCTTT. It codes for CASSYRQGGGEAFF.